Presented here are 22 T cell receptor beta chains from one specimen sequenced in a study of blood T cell repertoires in COVID-19. The repertoire was sequenced with immunoSEQ multiplex PCR; TCRdb's copy has only in-frame clones and lacks some. The table shows about 90,000 clones, with 75% to 90% occurring only once. The sample comprised peripheral blood. These receptors were taken from an elderly man with active or convalescent COVID-19.

The chain uses TRBV5-5 and TRBJ2-3, with D perhaps TRBD2 (5 bases). The V end was cut by 7 bases, the J end by 13 bases, with 19 bases between. Germline-derived CDR1 and CDR2 are SGHKS and YYEKEE (reference sequence). CDR3 length equals 12 residues. CDR3 amino acids: CASFSFGRTEYF. The CDR3 DNA sequence: TGTGCCAGCTTCTCGTTTGGGAGAACGGAGTATTTT.

The V and J genes are TRBV6-1 and TRBJ1-3; no clear D gene. V gave up 3 bases and J gave up 3 bases, with 12 bases separating them. Germline loops: CDR1 MNHNS, CDR2 SASEGT. This CDR3 is built from 15 residues. In nucleotides, the CDR3 is TGTGCCAGCAGTGACGTCCGGGTGCGTGGAAACACCATATATTTT. This translates into CASSDVRVRGNTIYF.

The gene calls are TRBV10-3 and TRBJ1-4; TRBD1 is a possible D gene (6 bases). Germline V CDR1 and CDR2: ENHRY, SYGVKD. The CDR3 contains 14 residues. V lost 0 bases to trimming and J lost 5 bases, with 7 bases between them. For the CDR3, the DNA is TGTGCCATCAGTGAGTCTCAGGGGAATGAAAAACTGTTTTTT. It translates to CAISESQGNEKLFF.

This chain links TRBV7-9 with TRBJ2-7, with 9 bases lining up with TRBD2. V lost 8 bases and J lost 2; bases outside the gene matches: 7. The CDR3 is made up of 14 amino acids. Per germline, CDR1 SEHNR and CDR2 FQNEAQ (reference sequence). In nucleotides, the CDR3 is TGTGCCAGCGGTCCGGGACTAGCCCCCTACGAGCAGTACTTC. Translating it yields CASGPGLAPYEQYF.

The rearrangement links TRBV3-1 (or the pseudogene TRBV3-2) to TRBJ1-1; D is perhaps TRBD1 (6 bases). Germline assignment: CDR1 LGHDT and CDR2 YNNKEL (reference sequence). V lost 0 bases, J lost 12 bases, and 17 bases lay in between. The CDR3 runs to 14 residues. The CDR3 loop reads CASSQDQTGRGTFF. The CDR3 region has the DNA TGTGCCAGCAGCCAAGATCAGACAGGACGTGGTACTTTCTTT.

This clone occurred a few times. The chain has TRBV6-1 and TRBJ2-7; 8 nucleotides line up with TRBD2. V gave up 3 bases and J gave up 0 bases; unmatched junction bases: 4. CDR1 is MNHNS, CDR2 SASEGT, per germline. The CDR3 length is 15 residues. CDR3 loop: CASSESGTSSYEQYF. Written as DNA, the CDR3 is TGTGCCAGCAGTGAGTCCGGGACTAGCTCCTACGAGCAGTACTTC.

The chain couples TRBV30 to TRBJ2-1; 7 bases fit TRBD1. This CDR3 comprises 13 residues. V dropped 2 bases and J dropped 5; count of bases not matched to a gene: 3. The germline CDR1 and CDR2 sequences are GTSNPN and SVGIG (reference sequence). This CDR3 reads CAWSRDSDNEQFF. The CDR3 nucleotides read TGTGCCTGGAGTCGGGACAGCGACAATGAGCAGTTCTTC.

This clone has a single count. This rearrangement joins TRBV19 to TRBJ2-5; the match to TRBD1 covers 10 bases. J lost 4 bases, V lost 1 base, and 6 bases had no gene match. This CDR3 is built from 16 residues. CDR1 and CDR2 from the germline V gene are LNHDA and SQIVND (reference sequence). The CDR3 DNA is TGTGCCAGTAGTATAGGCGGGGACAGGGGCCGAGAGACCCAGTACTTC. Protein sequence: CASSIGGDRGRETQYF.

This chain uses TRBV4-2 with TRBJ2-3; maybe TRBD1 (5 bases). Germline V CDR1 and CDR2: LGHNA, YNFKEQ. The CDR3 covers 16 residues. Trimming removed 2 bases at V and 1 base at J, with 13 bases between. The CDR3 loop reads CASSQTGTTRTDTQYF. The CDR3 DNA follows: TGTGCCAGCAGCCAAACAGGAACGACGCGCACAGATACGCAGTATTTT.

This chain connects TRBV19 to TRBJ2-2; 9 positions agree with TRBD1. CDR3 size: 15 residues. Germline V CDR1 and CDR2: LNHDA, SQIVND (reference sequence). Unmatched junction bases numbered 8, after V lost 7 bases and J lost 5 bases. The CDR3: CASTFLDRGTGELFF. The CDR3 DNA reads TGTGCCAGTACCTTCCTGGACAGGGGAACCGGGGAGCTGTTTTTT.

The V call is TRBV4-2, the J call TRBJ1-2, with TRBD1 identical over 8 bases. J was trimmed by 2 bases and V by 0 bases; bases with no gene match: 8. From germline, CDR1 is LGHNA and CDR2 YNFKEQ. The CDR3 has 17 residues. The CDR3 DNA reads TGTGCCAGCAGCCAAGACCGATCCGGGACAGGCAACTATGGCTACACCTTC. Residues: CASSQDRSGTGNYGYTF.

The chain joins TRBV15 to TRBJ2-1, with TRBD1 matching over 7 bases. CDR1 and CDR2 from the germline V gene are LNHNV and YYDKDF (reference sequence). The CDR3 runs to 15 residues. With V trimmed by 1 base and J by 7 bases, 7 bases remained unmatched. The CDR3 nucleotides are TGTGCCACCAGCAGAGCCGGGACAGTCTTTAATGAGCAGTTCTTC. Translated, it gives CATSRAGTVFNEQFF. The full variable domain, completed using reference TRBV15 and TRBJ2-1, is DAMVIQNPRYQVTQFGKPVTLSCSQTLNHNVMYWYQQKSSQAPKLLFHYYDKDFNNEADTPDNFQSRRPNTSFCFLDIRSPGLGDTAMYLCATSRAGTVFNEQFFGPGTRLTVL.

The V gene is TRBV18, the J gene TRBJ1-1; TRBD1 matches 11 bases. J lost 4 bases, V lost 6 bases, and 16 bases had no gene match. Germline CDR1 and CDR2: KGHSH and LQKENI. This CDR3 has 18 residues. This CDR3 reads CASSPYGQGASQGTEAFF. In DNA form, the CDR3 reads TGTGCCAGCTCGCCCTACGGACAGGGGGCGTCTCAGGGCACTGAAGCTTTCTTT.

The chain uses TRBV28 and TRBJ2-3, with a tentative D call TRBD2 (5 bases). In germline, CDR1 is MDHEN, CDR2 SYDVKM. Trimming pared 4 bases from V and 1 base from J, leaving 9 bases between. The CDR3 has 14 residues. The chain's CDR3 is CASSWSGRTDTQYF. CDR3 in DNA: TGTGCCAGCAGTTGGAGCGGCCGCACAGATACGCAGTATTTT. The variable domain in full, completed from reference TRBV28 and TRBJ2-3, reads DVKVTQSSRYLVKRTGEKVFLECVQDMDHENMFWYRQDPGLGLRLIYFSYDVKMKEKGDIPEGYSVSREKKERFSLILESASTNQTSMYLCASSWSGRTDTQYFGPGTRLTVL.

This chain connects TRBV7-9 to TRBJ1-1; tentatively, D is TRBD1 (6 bases). The CDR3 is 15 residues long. Germline values: CDR1 SEHNR, CDR2 FQNEAQ (reference sequence). V lost 5 bases to trimming and J lost 1 base, with 14 bases between them. This chain's CDR3 is CASSPITGPNTEAFF. The CDR3 nucleotides read TGTGCCAGCAGCCCTATAACAGGGCCGAACACTGAAGCTTTCTTT.

The chain has TRBV7-2 and TRBJ1-5; D is perhaps TRBD1 (6 bases). The V and J ends lost 2 bases and 4 bases respectively, with 15 bases between them. Per the germline V gene, CDR1 is SGHTA and CDR2 is FQGNSA. The CDR3 runs 16 residues. CDR3 DNA: TGTGCCAGCAGCTTACTTTCCGCAGGGGCGAATCAGCCCCAGCATTTT. Its translation is CASSLLSAGANQPQHF. The whole variable domain, filled in from reference TRBV7-2 and TRBJ1-5, reads GAGVSQSPSNKVTEKGKDVELRCDPISGHTALYWYRQSLGQGLEFLIYFQGNSAPDKSGLPSDRFSAERTGGSVSTLTIQRTQQEDSAVYLCASSLLSAGANQPQHFGDGTRLSIL.

The V call is TRBV5-4, the J call TRBJ2-1; 11 nucleotides agree with TRBD2. The CDR3 length is 16 residues. From germline, CDR1 is SGHNT and CDR2 YYREEE (reference sequence). V gave up 3 bases and J gave up 1 base; unmatched junction bases: 3. The CDR3 DNA is TGTGCCAGCAGCTCTAGCGGGAGGAGATCCTACAATGAGCAGTTCTTC. It yields the protein CASSSSGRRSYNEQFF.

The chain employs TRBV12-3 or TRBV12-4 and TRBJ2-5; the D gene is possibly TRBD1 (5 bases). The CDR3 extends over 13 amino acids. Trimming took 3 bases from V and 5 from J, leaving 10 bases between them. The CDR3 spells CASSFQGRETQYF. Written as DNA, the CDR3 is TGTGCCAGCAGTTTCCAGGGCCGGGAGACCCAGTACTTC.

This chain uses TRBV28 with TRBJ1-4; the D gene is possibly TRBD1 (5 bases). CDR1 MDHEN and CDR2 SYDVKM come from the germline V gene. CDR3 length: 14 residues. V shed 2 bases and J shed 3 bases, with 7 bases lying between them. CDR3 protein: CASSLGGSNEKLFF. The DNA of the CDR3 is TGTGCCAGCAGTTTAGGGGGGTCTAATGAAAAACTGTTTTTT.

The genes are TRBV9 and TRBJ2-3; tentative D call: TRBD2 (5 bases). Germline CDR1 SGDLS, CDR2 YYNGEE. The CDR3 is 14 residues long. The V end lost 4 bases, the J end lost 0 bases, and 9 bases lay between the germline ends. The CDR3 loop is CASSFRTSTDTQYF. In DNA, the CDR3 is TGTGCCAGCAGCTTCCGGACTAGCACAGATACGCAGTATTTT.

The chain links TRBV6-5 to TRBJ1-2; TRBD1 is a possible D gene (6 bases). V was shortened by 5 bases and J by 2 bases, with 12 bases between the two germline ends. Germline V gene data show CDR1 as MNHEY and CDR2 as SVGAGI. The length of the CDR3 is 14 residues. The CDR3 bases are TGTGCCAGCAGTAACTGGGACATAAACTATGGCTACACCTTC. Translating gives CASSNWDINYGYTF.

The V call is TRBV19, the J call TRBJ1-1; D possibly corresponds to TRBD1 (6 bases). The V end was cut by 6 bases, the J end by 3 bases, with 11 bases between. Germline CDR1 reads LNHDA; CDR2 reads SQIVND (reference sequence). The CDR3 has 13 amino acids. The CDR3 DNA sequence: TGTGCCAGTAGGGCTACAGGGTACACTGAAGCTTTCTTT. Its translation is CASRATGYTEAFF.